This T cell receptor beta chain was captured by sequencing in a study of blood T cell repertoires in COVID-19. Method: immunoSEQ multiplex PCR; TCRdb's copy keeps in-frame clones and lacks some. The repertoire includes 200,000 to 250,000 clones, 65% to 85% of them detected once, and 3% to 4% sits in the top ten. Ages ranged from roughly 18 to 95 years, with residence in 20 to 30 US areas. Germline V gives CDR1 MNHEY, CDR2 SMNVEV (reference sequence). With 4 bases clipped from V and 7 bases from J, the junction kept 7 bases outside the gene matches. The CDR3 extends over 14 amino acids. Sequences were obtained from PBMCs or T cells enriched from blood (not recorded which). The chain couples TRBV27 to TRBJ2-1; 7 bases fit TRBD2. This clonotype was obtained from an older woman who had recovered from COVID-19. The CDR3: CASSWQGGRNEQFF. For the CDR3, the DNA is TGTGCCAGCAGTTGGCAGGGAGGGAGGAATGAGCAGTTCTTC.